The rows below give T cell receptor beta chains drawn from one sample of a study of T-cell memory formation after mild COVID-19. Using its own MiXCR run on the 5' RACE reads, TCRdb lists one record per CDR3 protein. The repertoire has 300,000 to 350,000 distinct CDR3 sequences, approximately 19% of them found once; the top ten carry around 21%. The sequenced sample consisted of PBMCs or a T cell subset sorted from them (not recorded which). Source of these receptors: a man in his late teens or twenties who had mild COVID-19 (a few samples of this study predate the infection). Cell type and time point are not known. CDR3s include the opening cysteine and the closing phenylalanine or tryptophan. The D gene is left open where the match is weak. Not all rows give a size; the values are once, few, many and, for expanded clones, a class.

J | V | size | D | CDR3 | DNA
TRBJ1-1 | TRBV12-3/TRBV12-4 | many | - | CASSLRHQNTEAFF | TGTGCCAGCAGTTTGCGGCACCAGAACACTGAAGCTTTCTTT
TRBJ2-3 | TRBV4-2 | - | TRBD2 | CASSQEGGAGDGTDTQYF | TGTGCCAGCAGCCAAGAAGGGGGAGCGGGGGATGGCACAGATACGCAGTATTTT
TRBJ2-3 | TRBV29-1 | few | TRBD1 | CSVTPGTGGWADTQYF | TGCAGCGTTACCCCCGGGACAGGGGGATGGGCAGATACGCAGTATTTT
TRBJ2-5 | TRBV10-3 | few | - | CAISEWGWETQYF | TGTGCCATCAGTGAATGGGGTTGGGAGACCCAGTACTTC
TRBJ2-1 | TRBV12-3/TRBV12-4 | - | - | CASNPFRGNEQFF | TGTGCCAGCAACCCCTTCCGGGGCAATGAGCAGTTCTTC
TRBJ2-6 | TRBV5-1 | many | - | CASSLPRSGANVLTF | TGCGCCAGCAGCTTGCCGCGCTCTGGGGCCAACGTCCTGACTTTC
TRBJ2-1 | TRBV11-2 | - | TRBD1 | CASSPSGGTGGASDNEQFF | TGTGCCAGCAGCCCCTCAGGGGGGACAGGGGGCGCGAGCGACAATGAGCAGTTCTTC
TRBJ1-5 | TRBV5-8 | few | TRBD1 | CASSEGQVSNQPQHF | TGTGCCAGCAGCGAGGGACAGGTCTCCAATCAGCCCCAGCATTTT
TRBJ1-2 | TRBV20-1 | - | - | CSASEQRNYGYTF | TGCAGTGCTAGCGAACAGCGAAACTATGGCTACACCTTC
TRBJ1-1 | TRBV7-2 | few | TRBD1 | CASSSGTGGRDTEAFF | TGTGCCAGCAGCTCGGGGACAGGAGGACGGGACACTGAAGCTTTCTTT
TRBJ2-4 | TRBV12-3/TRBV12-4 | few | - | CASSLRGKNIQYF | TGTGCCAGCAGTTTACGAGGCAAAAACATTCAGTACTTC
TRBJ2-7 | TRBV29-1 | - | - | CSVQPGSGNYEQYF | TGCAGCGTTCAGCCGGGTTCGGGCAACTACGAGCAGTACTTC